Given below is one TCR beta chain in context. Under the authors' procedure: Amplification of reference gene primers was used by the study to estimate nucleated cell counts. The repertoire was sequenced with immunoSEQ multiplex PCR; TCRdb's copy has only in-frame clones and lacks some. The V and J calls and clone size were taken over from that table, and D and trimming were inferred from the DNA. The table records around 280,000 clones, roughly nine tenths of them present only once. V was cut by 0 bases and J by 5 bases, with 8 bases left in between. The CDR3 covers 13 residues. Looked up from germline, CDR1 is GTSNPN and CDR2 is SVGIG (reference sequence). This sample is drawn from a study of blood T cell repertoires in COVID-19. Overall study: PBMCs, B-cell-depleted T cells, or T cells provided the cDNA or gDNA that made up the material.

The V gene is TRBV30, the J gene TRBJ1-5; unclear D gene. This TCR derives from a woman aged 40 to 49 who had recovered from COVID-19. Sequenced material: PBMCs or T cells enriched from blood (not recorded which). CDR3 sequence (DNA): TGTGCCTGGAGTGTACTCCGGGATCAGCCCCAGCATTTT. Protein: CAWSVLRDQPQHF. The full variable domain, in which reference TRBV30 and TRBJ1-5 provide the parts outside the CDR3, is SQTIHQWPATLVQPVGSPLSLECTVEGTSNPNLYWYRQAAGRGLQLLFYSVGIGQISSEVPQNLSASRPQDRQFILSSKKLLLSDSGFYLCAWSVLRDQPQHFGDGTRLSIL.